This is a list of T cell receptor beta chains from one sample in a study of shared clonotypes between healthy human individuals. Sequenced by immunoSEQ multiplex PCR; TCRdb stores in-frame clones only, minus some. The repertoire holds about 2.4 million clones, with just over 90% as singletons. The sequenced material came from naive CD4+ T cells sorted from blood. Receptors originate from a young man in good health. Both conserved end residues are part of each CDR3. The D gene is left open where the match is weak. Clone size appears in some rows only: once, few, many, or a class for an expanded clone.

D gene	clone size	V gene	J gene	CDR3 protein	CDR3 DNA
.	.	TRBV9	TRBJ2-7	CASSALDGSAYEQYF	TGTGCCAGCAGCGCCCTCGACGGGAGTGCCTACGAGCAGTACTTC
TRBD1	once	TRBV4-1	TRBJ2-7	CASSQGLGQGSYEQYF	TGCGCCAGCAGCCAAGGATTGGGACAGGGGAGTTACGAGCAGTACTTC
TRBD2	.	TRBV6-1	TRBJ2-7	CASTVGGLVGEQYF	TGTGCCAGCACCGTTGGGGGACTAGTGGGTGAGCAGTACTTC
.	.	TRBV29-1	TRBJ2-3	CSVGAGEYSDTQYF	TGCAGCGTTGGGGCAGGGGAGTACTCCGATACGCAGTATTTT
.	.	TRBV9	TRBJ1-2	CASSAADRASYGYTF	TGTGCCAGCAGCGCGGCGGACAGAGCCTCCTATGGCTACACCTTC
TRBD2	.	TRBV9	TRBJ2-7	CASSVDGGTYEQYF	TGTGCCAGCAGCGTAGACGGGGGGACCTACGAGCAGTACTTC
TRBD1	.	TRBV5-5	TRBJ1-6	CASSFRDRGTPLHF	TGTGCCAGCAGCTTCCGGGACAGGGGGACTCCCCTCCACTTT
TRBD1	.	TRBV6-5	TRBJ1-4	CASSYSFRTGTEKLFF	TGTGCCAGCAGTTACTCGTTTCGGACAGGGACTGAAAAACTGTTTTTT
TRBD1	.	TRBV5-1	TRBJ1-6	CASSLGTGGSYNSPLHF	TGCGCCAGCAGCTTGGGGACAGGGGGCTCCTATAATTCACCCCTCCACTTT
.	.	TRBV5-1	TRBJ1-1	CASSLDTTAGTEAFF	TGCGCCAGCAGCTTGGATACGACAGCAGGCACTGAAGCTTTCTTT
TRBD1	.	TRBV18	TRBJ1-6	CASSPSRGPPDQSPLHF	TGTGCCAGCTCTCCCTCCAGGGGGCCGCCGGACCAGTCACCCCTCCACTTT
.	.	TRBV5-1	TRBJ1-6	CASSLETVAPLHF	TGCGCCAGCAGCTTGGAAACGGTGGCACCCCTCCACTTT
.	.	TRBV28	TRBJ1-2	CASSPRQYGYTF	TGTGCCAGCAGTCCAAGGCAGTATGGCTACACCTTC
.	.	TRBV9	TRBJ2-3	CASSVGEGTDTQYF	TGTGCCAGCAGCGTAGGGGAAGGCACAGATACGCAGTATTTT
.	few	TRBV20-1	TRBJ1-1	CSASSGTGAFF	TGCAGTGCTAGTTCAGGGACGGGAGCTTTCTTT
.	.	TRBV6-5	TRBJ2-7	CASSYPPWTYEQYF	TGTGCCAGCAGTTACCCCCCTTGGACTTACGAGCAGTACTTC
.	.	TRBV7-2	TRBJ2-1	CASSLSLSSYNEQFF	TGTGCCAGCAGCTTGAGCCTGAGCTCCTACAATGAGCAGTTCTTC
.	.	TRBV25-1	TRBJ2-2	CASSKRAGPGELFF	TGTGCCAGCAGTAAACGGGCAGGGCCCGGGGAGCTGTTTTTT
.	.	TRBV19	TRBJ2-4	CASSIIGQGAKNIQYF	TGTGCCAGTAGTATTATAGGTCAGGGAGCCAAAAACATTCAGTACTTC
.	.	TRBV30	TRBJ2-5	CAWSPSSQETQYF	TGTGCCTGGAGTCCGTCCTCCCAAGAGACCCAGTACTTC
.	.	TRBV19	TRBJ1-2	CASSIGPGTGGYTF	TGTGCCAGTAGTATCGGTCCAGGGACCGGTGGCTACACCTTC
.	.	TRBV6-6	TRBJ2-5	CASSYSRETQYF	TGTGCCAGCAGTTACTCGCGTGAGACCCAGTACTTC
.	.	TRBV20-1	TRBJ1-1	CSARVSGAFF	TGCAGTGCTAGAGTCTCTGGAGCTTTCTTT
.	once	TRBV4-3	TRBJ1-3	CASSQLMYHPVRTAGNTIYF	TGCGCCAGCAGCCAACTGATGTACCACCCGGTGAGGACCGCCGGAAACACCATATATTTT
.	.	TRBV4-1	TRBJ1-6	CASSSRALNSPLHF	TGCGCCAGCAGCTCCCGGGCACTCAATTCACCCCTCCACTTT
.	.	TRBV7-2	TRBJ2-5	CASSNQETQYF	TGTGCCAGCAGCAACCAAGAGACCCAGTACTTC
.	few	TRBV30	TRBJ1-5	CAWTLGGDQPQHF	TGTGCCTGGACCCTGGGGGGGGACCAGCCCCAGCATTTT
TRBD1	.	TRBV6-1	TRBJ2-1	CASRRQGEYEQFF	TGTGCCAGCAGGAGACAGGGGGAATATGAGCAGTTCTTC
TRBD2	.	TRBV2	TRBJ2-5	CASSVRGGETQYF	TGTGCCAGCAGTGTTCGGGGGGGGGAGACCCAGTACTTC
.	.	TRBV30	TRBJ1-2	CAWSVLPNYGYTF	TGTGCCTGGAGTGTACTCCCTAACTATGGCTACACCTTC
.	.	TRBV12-5	TRBJ2-7	CASVHEQYF	TGTGCTAGTGTCCACGAGCAGTACTTC
.	.	TRBV5-4	TRBJ2-5	CASSLTSLETQYF	TGTGCCAGCAGCTTGACTAGCTTGGAGACCCAGTACTTC
TRBD2	.	TRBV6-1	TRBJ2-1	CASTLRVAGRNEQFF	TGTGCCAGCACCTTGAGGGTAGCGGGGAGGAATGAGCAGTTCTTC
.	few	TRBV6-5	TRBJ1-5	CASSYSSYQPQHF	TGTGCCAGCAGTTACTCGTCTTATCAGCCCCAGCATTTT
.	once	TRBV28	TRBJ1-4	CASSPRWEKLFF	TGTGCCAGCAGCCCTAGATGGGAAAAACTGTTTTTT
TRBD2	.	TRBV11-2	TRBJ2-2	CASSSGGGGVTGELFF	TGTGCCAGCAGCTCCGGAGGCGGGGGAGTCACCGGGGAGCTGTTTTTT
.	once	TRBV15	TRBJ2-2	CATSRDQGLAALTGELFF	TGTGCCACCAGCAGAGATCAGGGGCTAGCGGCTTTAACCGGGGAGCTGTTTTTT
.	once	TRBV6-4	TRBJ2-1	CASSVGPYNEQFF	TGTGCCAGCAGTGTAGGGCCCTACAATGAGCAGTTCTTC
TRBD1	once	TRBV6-1	TRBJ1-6	CASSRTGENSPLHF	TGTGCCAGCAGTAGGACAGGGGAGAATTCACCCCTCCACTTT
.	.	TRBV29-1	TRBJ1-1	CSVEPRGGTEAFF	TGCAGCGTTGAACCGAGGGGGGGCACTGAAGCTTTCTTT